These 19 T cell receptor beta chains were sequenced from one sample in a study of T cells in tumors after PD-1 blockade. The data were produced by immunoSEQ multiplex PCR, yet TCRdb's version contains in-frame clones alone and is incomplete. The table lists about 47,000 clones, 75% to 85% of them singletons. Sequencing was performed on PBMCs, taken before anti-PD-1 treatment. The receptors come from a human donor with basal cell carcinoma.

V usage is TRBV5-1 and J usage is TRBJ1-3; no reliable D call. The CDR3 runs to 15 residues. Germline-derived CDR1 and CDR2 are SGHRS and YFSETQ. V lost 7 bases to trimming and J lost 0 bases, with 14 bases between them. CDR3 sequence: CASGFGENSGNTIYF. DNA of the CDR3: TGCGCCAGCGGGTTCGGGGAGAACTCTGGAAACACCATATATTTT.

This chain joins TRBV7-2 and TRBJ2-3; 11 bases align to TRBD1. Unmatched junction bases numbered 6, after V lost 1 base and J lost 6 bases. The CDR3 has 16 residues. Germline CDR1 reads SGHTA; CDR2 reads FQGNSA. The CDR3 spells CASSLVGTGGYDTQYF. DNA for the CDR3: TGTGCCAGCAGCTTAGTTGGGACAGGGGGTTACGATACGCAGTATTTT.

The chain joins TRBV10-3 to TRBJ2-1, with TRBD1 matching over 8 bases. The J segment lost 7 bases and the V segment lost 11 bases, leaving 10 bases of the junction unmatched. Germline V gene sequence: CDR1 ENHRY, CDR2 SYGVKD. This CDR3 contains 13 residues. The CDR3 is CAAGQGILNEQFF. DNA of the CDR3: TGTGCCGCCGGACAGGGAATCTTGAATGAGCAGTTCTTC.

The chain joins TRBV5-1 to TRBJ1-3; D is undetermined. The CDR3 extends over 15 amino acids. V gave up 5 bases and J gave up 0 bases, with 12 bases separating them. Germline V gives CDR1 SGHRS, CDR2 YFSETQ. CDR3 residues: CASSRDGSSGNTIYF. CDR3 nucleotides: TGCGCCAGCAGTCGAGACGGAAGCTCTGGAAACACCATATATTTT. The complete variable domain, with remaining parts taken from reference TRBV5-1 and TRBJ1-3, reads KAGVTQTPRYLIKTRGQQVTLSCSPISGHRSVSWYQQTPGQGLQFLFEYFSETQRNKGNFPGRFSGRQFSNSRSEMNVSTLELGDSALYLCASSRDGSSGNTIYFGEGSWLTVV.

V usage is TRBV30 and J usage is TRBJ1-5; D is unclear. CDR1 and CDR2 (germline): GTSNPN, SVGIG (reference sequence). Trimming pared 1 base from V and 7 bases from J, leaving 23 bases between. This CDR3 is built from 17 residues. This CDR3 reads CAWSADLKREGIQPQHF. CDR3 bases: TGTGCCTGGAGTGCCGACCTGAAGAGGGAAGGCATCCAGCCCCAGCATTTT.

This sequence joins TRBV3-1 (or the pseudogene TRBV3-2) and TRBJ2-4; 7 bases are a match to TRBD2. Germline assignment: CDR1 LGHDT and CDR2 YNNKEL (reference sequence). The CDR3 runs to 16 residues. Trimming cost V 3 bases and J 1 base; bases outside gene matches: 6. The CDR3 sequence: CASSQPGEGAKNIQYF. The CDR3 nucleotides read TGTGCCAGCAGCCAGCCCGGGGAGGGGGCCAAAAACATTCAGTACTTC.

This chain joins TRBV10-1 and TRBJ2-3; D is ambiguous. V was clipped by 1 base and J by 1 base, with 6 bases between them. Per germline, CDR1 WNHNN and CDR2 SYGVQD (reference sequence). This CDR3 has 14 amino acids. CDR3 region: CASSEWQRTDTQYF. The CDR3 bases are TGCGCCAGCAGTGAGTGGCAGCGCACAGATACGCAGTATTTT.

The J gene is TRBJ1-4, the V gene TRBV6-6; D call uncertain. CDR1 and CDR2 from the germline V gene are MNHNY and SVGAGI (reference sequence). The CDR3 sequence is 15 residues long. Trimming stripped 5 bases from V and 0 bases from J, with 10 bases between. The CDR3 DNA is TGTGCCAGCAGTCGAACGGGTTCAACTAATGAAAAACTGTTTTTT. As protein: CASSRTGSTNEKLFF.

This chain joins TRBV5-4 and TRBJ2-1, with TRBD2 matching over 8 bases. Trimming cost V 0 bases and J 2 bases; bases outside gene matches: 1. Germline CDR1 and CDR2: SGHNT and YYREEE (reference sequence). CDR3 length equals 15 residues. The CDR3 protein is CASSLAGGTYNEQFF. CDR3 DNA: TGTGCCAGCAGCTTGGCGGGAGGGACCTACAATGAGCAGTTCTTC.

The J gene is TRBJ1-1, the V gene TRBV27, with D maybe TRBD1 (6 bases). The V end was cut by 6 bases, the J end by 2 bases, with 10 bases between. This CDR3 region has 13 residues. The germline V gene encodes CDR1 MNHEY and CDR2 SMNVEV (reference sequence). CDR3 amino acids: CASRAGANTEAFF. In DNA form, the CDR3 reads TGTGCCAGCAGGGCAGGGGCCAACACTGAAGCTTTCTTT.

The chain employs TRBV5-1 and TRBJ2-2; 13 bases align to TRBD2. CDR3 length: 15 residues. Germline-derived CDR1 and CDR2 are SGHRS and YFSETQ. Losses at the gene ends were 5 bases for V and 6 bases for J; bases not matched to a gene: 4. The CDR3 is CASRQLAGGAGELFF. DNA of the CDR3: TGCGCCAGCAGGCAACTAGCGGGAGGGGCCGGGGAGCTGTTTTTT. Together with reference TRBV5-1 and TRBJ2-2, the CDR3 gives the full variable domain: KAGVTQTPRYLIKTRGQQVTLSCSPISGHRSVSWYQQTPGQGLQFLFEYFSETQRNKGNFPGRFSGRQFSNSRSEMNVSTLELGDSALYLCASRQLAGGAGELFFGEGSRLTVL.

The chain uses TRBV27 and TRBJ2-5; D ambiguous. The CDR3 runs to 15 residues. CDR1 is MNHEY and CDR2 is SMNVEV in the germline V gene (reference sequence). The germline V and J ends were trimmed by 0 bases and 0 bases, with 8 bases remaining between them. CDR3 coding DNA: TGTGCCAGCAGTTTATCGTCGGCGTACCAAGAGACCCAGTACTTC. Its translation is CASSLSSAYQETQYF.

The chain joins TRBV5-1 to TRBJ1-1; TRBD1 matches at 7 bases. Germline lookup yields CDR1 SGHRS and CDR2 YFSETQ. The CDR3 loop spans 16 amino acids. V lost 3 bases to trimming and J lost 2 bases; unmatched junction nucleotides: 10. The CDR3 DNA follows: TGCGCCAGCAGCTCTCCCCCGGGACAGAGAAACACTGAAGCTTTCTTT. Translation: CASSSPPGQRNTEAFF.

This chain connects TRBV7-2 to TRBJ2-3, with 9 bases matching TRBD2. The CDR3 runs 15 residues. The ends lost 4 bases at V and 5 bases at J; junction bases unmatched: 7. CDR1 SGHTA and CDR2 FQGNSA come from the germline V gene. CDR3 sequence (DNA): TGTGCCAGCAGCTCAGGGAGGCGGGGGGGAGATACGCAGTATTTT. Translated: CASSSGRRGGDTQYF.

The chain couples TRBV3-1 (or the pseudogene TRBV3-2) to TRBJ2-7; 10 nucleotides line up with TRBD2. Trimming removed 2 bases from V and 2 bases from J; junction bases left unmatched: 6. The germline V gene has CDR1 LGHDT and CDR2 YNNKEL (reference sequence). This CDR3 is built from 16 residues. CDR3 amino acids: CASSQWLAGVTYEQYF. DNA of the CDR3: TGTGCCAGCAGCCAATGGCTAGCGGGAGTAACCTACGAGCAGTACTTC.

The chain combines TRBV5-1 with TRBJ2-1, with 15 bases matching TRBD2. The CDR3 totals 18 residues. V was clipped by 3 bases and J by 4 bases; unmatched bases: 8. The germline V gene has CDR1 SGHRS and CDR2 YFSETQ. Written as DNA, the CDR3 is TGCGCCAGCAGCTCCGGACTAGCGGGAGGGCCTCCATACAATGAGCAGTTCTTC. It encodes CASSSGLAGGPPYNEQFF.

The genes are TRBV3-1 (or the pseudogene TRBV3-2) and TRBJ2-7; D might be TRBD2 (7 bases). Between the trimmed V and J ends, which lost 2 bases and 12 bases, there was a span of 17 bases. This CDR3 comprises 13 residues. Germline V gene sequence: CDR1 LGHDT, CDR2 YNNKEL (reference sequence). The CDR3 sequence: CASSQWGGPKTYF. Here the CDR3 DNA reads TGTGCCAGCAGCCAATGGGGGGGGCCAAAGACGTACTTC.

This chain links TRBV28 with TRBJ2-1; 9 bases map to TRBD1. CDR1 and CDR2 from the germline V gene are MDHEN and SYDVKM. Trimming took 4 bases from V and 4 from J; bases not matched to a gene: 8. The CDR3 sequence is 16 residues long. The CDR3 DNA is TGTGCCAGCAGTTCCTGGACGGGACAGGGTTACAATGAGCAGTTCTTC. This encodes CASSSWTGQGYNEQFF.

The gene calls are TRBV3-1 (or the pseudogene TRBV3-2) and TRBJ1-5; D unresolved. The CDR3 consists of 15 residues. With 4 bases removed from V and 4 bases from J, the gap between germline ends came to 14 bases. The germline V gene has CDR1 LGHDT and CDR2 YNNKEL (reference sequence). The CDR3 DNA sequence: TGTGCCAGCAGCCCCATGGGATTAGCGAATCAGCCCCAGCATTTT. Encoded protein: CASSPMGLANQPQHF.